This paragraph covers one TCR beta chain sequence. Antigen: not known. The data were taken from a study of T cells after yellow fever vaccination. Across the study: Low-cell-number fractions were prepared with SMART-Seq v4 Ultra Low Input. General study findings and limits: It was a small share of clonotypes that appeared in both CD4 and CD8 compartments.

Researchers made TCR cDNA using 5'RACE template switching, and this step added a universal primer site and UMIs. Each CDR3 protein is one row after TCRdb ran MiXCR on the 5' RACE reads. The data hold 500,000 to 650,000 distinct CDR3 sequences, with more than 9% observed a single time. CDR3 length equals 16 residues. Germline V CDR1 and CDR2: SGHVS, FNYEAQ. V was shortened by 6 bases and J by 4 bases, with 20 bases between the two germline ends. The chain has TRBV7-6 and TRBJ2-3, with TRBD2 as a possible D gene (6 bases). Material: PBMCs, obtained on the day of the yellow fever booster vaccination. The clonotype comes from a man aged 25-45 years who received the YFV17D yellow fever vaccine. Written as DNA, the CDR3 is TGTGCCAGCAGTTTAAGGGATAGCGGCCCCGCAGATACGCAGTATTTT. Its protein is CASSLRDSGPADTQYF.